The sequence of this TCR beta chain was determined in a study of shared clonotypes between healthy human individuals. Regarding the study as a whole: It was anticipated that sequencing depth would influence how many clonotypes donors shared. The study sampled only blood, and tissue repertoires likely differ.

The germline V and J ends were trimmed by 4 bases and 3 bases, with 22 bases remaining between them. CDR1 and CDR2 from the germline V gene are ENHRY and SYGVKD. This CDR3 contains 17 residues. Ten immunoSEQ deep assay plates were used to sequence the DNA of unsorted PBMCs. Assay: immunoSEQ multiplex PCR; the TCRdb copy retains only in-frame clones and omits some. Here the sample spans 450,000 to 550,000 clones, less than 85% being singletons. Turning to this clone: What it binds is not known.

This clonotype was sampled from a woman aged 40 to 50 in good health. Some clones in this sample may be carry-over from other donors' samples. The sequencing input was PBMCs. V gene TRBV10-3 combines with J gene TRBJ2-7, with D maybe TRBD2 (6 bases). Here the CDR3 reads CAISARPVGEVDYEQYF. The CDR3 nucleotides are TGTGCCATCAGTGCCCGGCCCGTAGGGGAGGTCGACTACGAGCAGTACTTC.